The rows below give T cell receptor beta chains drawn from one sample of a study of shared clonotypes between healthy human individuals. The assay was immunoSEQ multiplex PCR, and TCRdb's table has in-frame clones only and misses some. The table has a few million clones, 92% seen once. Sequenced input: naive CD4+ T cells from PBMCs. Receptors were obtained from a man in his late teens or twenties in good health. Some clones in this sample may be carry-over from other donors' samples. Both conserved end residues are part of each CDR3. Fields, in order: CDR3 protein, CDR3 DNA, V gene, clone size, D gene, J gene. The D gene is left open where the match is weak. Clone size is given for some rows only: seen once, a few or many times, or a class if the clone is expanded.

CASSQVWLAPTDTQYF,TGCGCCAGCAGCCAAGTGTGGCTAGCTCCCACAGATACGCAGTATTTT,TRBV4-1,NA,NA,TRBJ2-3
CASSLAGAAYGNTIYF,TGTGCCAGCAGCCTGGCTGGGGCAGCTTATGGAAACACCATATATTTT,TRBV14,NA,NA,TRBJ1-3
CASSLAATQASETQYF,TGTGCCAGCAGCTTAGCTGCGACCCAAGCTAGCGAGACCCAGTACTTC,TRBV7-2,NA,NA,TRBJ2-5
CASSSSGLAGTQETQYF,TGTGCCAGCAGCAGTAGTGGGCTAGCGGGAACCCAAGAGACCCAGTACTTC,TRBV9,NA,TRBD2,TRBJ2-5
CASSPLLAARRETQYF,TGTGCCAGCAGCCCTCTGTTAGCGGCCAGGAGAGAGACCCAGTACTTC,TRBV11-2,NA,NA,TRBJ2-5
CASSTGQHSNQPQHF,TGTGCCAGCAGTACGGGACAGCACAGCAATCAGCCCCAGCATTTT,TRBV28,NA,TRBD1,TRBJ1-5
CASSLVGFGETQYF,TGTGCCAGCAGCTTGGTGGGTTTCGGGGAGACCCAGTACTTC,TRBV5-6,NA,NA,TRBJ2-5
CASSQPGSANTQYF,TGTGCCAGCAGCCAACCAGGGTCAGCTAATACGCAGTATTTT,TRBV28,NA,NA,TRBJ2-3
CASSPWTGGYEQYF,TGTGCCAGCAGCCCCTGGACAGGGGGCTACGAGCAGTACTTC,TRBV7-2,once,TRBD1,TRBJ2-7
CAWSSIGGSPTGELFF,TGTGCCTGGAGTTCAATCGGGGGGAGCCCCACCGGGGAGCTGTTTTTT,TRBV30,once,TRBD2,TRBJ2-2